This TCR beta chain was obtained from a study of PD-1 blockade in mismatch repair-deficient tumors. Study summary: Patients had about 13 mismatch repair-deficient cancer types and were previously treated and progressing. Study results and limitations: After pembrolizumab, tumor-resident clones rose rapidly, then generally contracted before radiologic responses.

With regard to this clone: Its specificity is unknown.

Germline V gene sequence: CDR1 SGHVS, CDR2 FQNEAQ. The CDR3 consists of 16 residues. The V and J ends lost 5 bases and 4 bases, in that order; junction bases with no gene match: 7. Mismatch repair deficiency was confirmed in all patients, by PCR or immunohistochemistry. TCRs were sequenced from a few patients responding to pembrolizumab. The data were produced by immunoSEQ multiplex PCR, yet TCRdb's version contains in-frame clones alone and is incomplete. This table holds around 30,000 clones, around 80% found once. This sample comprised PBMCs, obtained 6 to 7 weeks after starting pembrolizumab. This TCR was sampled from an adult with mismatch repair-deficient cancer. The chain carries TRBV7-8 and TRBJ1-5, with 11 bases identical to TRBD1. The CDR3 DNA reads TGTGCCAGCAGCCAGGGGACAGGGGGTACGAATCAGCCCCAGCATTTT. Translated: CASSQGTGGTNQPQHF. The full variable domain, its missing parts supplied by reference TRBV7-8 and TRBJ1-5, is GAGVSQSPRYKVAKRGQDVALRCDPISGHVSLFWYQQALGQGPEFLTYFQNEAQLDKSGLPSDRFFAERPEGSVSTLKIQRTQQEDSAVYLCASSQGTGGTNQPQHFGDGTRLSIL.